The 14 T cell receptor beta chains presented below share a single source sample, sequenced in a study of T-cell memory formation after mild COVID-19. TCRdb reanalysed the 5' RACE reads using MiXCR and keeps one entry per CDR3 protein. The sample carries about 110,000 distinct CDR3 sequences, over 15% recorded once. Material for sequencing was PBMCs or a T cell subset sorted from them (not recorded which). Source of these receptors: a man in his late teens or twenties who had mild COVID-19 (a few samples of this study predate the infection). Cell type and time point are not known.

This clonotype was picked up a small number of times. The rearrangement joins TRBV12-3 or TRBV12-4 to TRBJ2-2; 8 nucleotides agree with TRBD2. Unmatched junction bases numbered 6, after V lost 4 bases and J lost 5 bases. This CDR3 is 15 amino acids long. CDR3 in amino acids: CASSSPGGLTGELFF. CDR3 nucleotides: TGTGCCAGCAGTTCTCCGGGGGGGCTGACCGGGGAGCTGTTTTTT.

This clonotype was found a few times. This chain uses TRBV12-3 or TRBV12-4 with TRBJ1-1; D is perhaps TRBD1 (5 bases). The ends were cut back, 5 bases at V and 11 bases at J, with 15 bases in the middle. The CDR3 is 12 amino acids. The CDR3 spells CASSLNGGVAFF. CDR3 bases: TGTGCCAGCAGTCTTAATGGGGGTGTTGCTTTCTTT.

This clonotype was recorded a few times. The chain couples TRBV20-1 to TRBJ2-5, with 8 bases aligning to TRBD2. This CDR3 comprises 15 residues. V lost 0 bases, J lost 4 bases, and 7 bases stayed unmatched. Germline lookup yields CDR1 DFQATT and CDR2 SNEGSKA (reference sequence). CDR3 DNA sequence: TGCAGTGCTAGAGATCCCAGCGGGGGTGGAGAGACCCAGTACTTC. Its protein is CSARDPSGGGETQYF.

This clonotype has only a few counts. V and J are TRBV7-9 and TRBJ1-2, with D hard to call. From germline, CDR1 is SEHNR and CDR2 FQNEAQ (reference sequence). Trimming cost V 1 base and J 8 bases, with 11 bases left between them. The CDR3 runs to 13 residues. CDR3 DNA: TGTGCCAGCAGCTTAGGGCAAGTTTGGGGCTACACCTTC. It encodes CASSLGQVWGYTF.

To note about this clonotype: The junction departs from germline at one end; a sequencing error may be responsible. V and J are TRBV7-9 and TRBJ1-2, with TRBD1 identical over 7 bases. The V gene's germline CDR1 is SEHNR and CDR2 FQNEAQ (reference sequence). The CDR3 covers 8 residues. The CDR3 here is CASSTGDF. As DNA, the CDR3 is TGTGCCAGCAGCACAGGGGACTTC.

This clonotype was counted a few times. The V call is TRBV11-2, the J call TRBJ2-7; tentative D call: TRBD2 (6 bases). The CDR3 has 14 amino acids. V lost 1 base, J lost 5 bases, and 12 bases lay in between. CDR1 SGHAT and CDR2 FQNNGV come from the germline V gene. CDR3 in DNA: TGTGCCAGCAGCTTAGGGGGGAGGAGGAACGAGCAGTACTTC. Translated: CASSLGGRRNEQYF.

The J gene is TRBJ1-2, the V gene TRBV7-2; maybe TRBD1 (5 bases). V was pared by 2 bases and J by 7 bases, with 17 bases between. Per germline, CDR1 SGHTA and CDR2 FQGNSA. The CDR3 is 15 amino acids. The CDR3 nucleotides read TGTGCCAGCAGCTTATGGAGTAGCGATGGGGGTGGCTACACCTTC. Protein: CASSLWSSDGGGYTF. The full variable domain, completed using reference TRBV7-2 and TRBJ1-2, is GAGVSQSPSNKVTEKGKDVELRCDPISGHTALYWYRQSLGQGLEFLIYFQGNSAPDKSGLPSDRFSAERTGGSVSTLTIQRTQQEDSAVYLCASSLWSSDGGGYTFGSGTRLTVV.

The rearrangement links TRBV20-1 to TRBJ2-5; D remains ambiguous. V gave up 5 bases and J gave up 8 bases, with 9 bases separating them. This CDR3 has 10 residues. Per the germline V gene, CDR1 is DFQATT and CDR2 is SNEGSKA (reference sequence). The CDR3 reads CSAHYGTQYF. DNA for the CDR3: TGCAGTGCTCACTATGGTACCCAGTACTTC.

This chain uses TRBV5-1 with TRBJ2-2; the D gene is possibly TRBD1 (5 bases). Per germline, CDR1 SGHRS and CDR2 YFSETQ. V shed 2 bases and J shed 3 bases, with 17 bases lying between them. The CDR3 length is 17 residues. The CDR3 is CASSFPGWGSDTGELFF. The CDR3 DNA follows: TGCGCCAGCAGCTTCCCGGGCTGGGGCTCGGACACCGGGGAGCTGTTTTTT.

This clonotype was detected a few times. V is TRBV29-1 and J is TRBJ2-3; D is unresolved. The germline CDR1 and CDR2 sequences are SQVTM and ANQGSEA. The CDR3 runs 14 residues. V gave up 1 base and J gave up 1 base, with 9 bases separating them. For the CDR3, the DNA is TGCAGCGTTGAAGGGAGCGATCGCACAGATACGCAGTATTTT. Protein sequence: CSVEGSDRTDTQYF.

This clonotype was counted a few times. The chain has TRBV6-5 and TRBJ1-1; D is undetermined. Trimming left V 4 bases short and J 3 bases short, with 9 bases between. This CDR3 has 13 residues. CDR1 MNHEY and CDR2 SVGAGI come from the germline V gene. The CDR3 sequence: CASSFQRDTEAFF. The CDR3 DNA reads as TGTGCCAGCAGTTTCCAGCGCGACACTGAAGCTTTCTTT.

This clonotype has a handful of counts. This chain joins TRBV7-3 and TRBJ1-2; the D gene is possibly TRBD1 (6 bases). The CDR3 sequence is 12 residues long. Germline V gene sequence: CDR1 SGHTA, CDR2 FQGTGA. Trimming stripped 6 bases from V and 9 bases from J, with 14 bases between. The CDR3 DNA reads TGTGCCAGCAGTGAAGGGGGGAACCGCTACACCTTC. This encodes CASSEGGNRYTF.

The table lists this clonotype with a few counts. The genes are TRBV30 and TRBJ2-7, with 10 bases that match TRBD2. The CDR3 is 14 amino acids. V dropped 5 bases and J dropped 1; count of bases not matched to a gene: 5. In germline, CDR1 is GTSNPN, CDR2 SVGIG (reference sequence). CDR3 protein: CAWERGGASYEQYF. The DNA of the CDR3 is TGTGCCTGGGAGCGGGGGGGTGCATCCTACGAGCAGTACTTC.

The rearrangement uses TRBV10-3 and TRBJ2-1; 12 bases align to TRBD2. With V trimmed by 7 bases and J by 8 bases, 9 bases remained unmatched. The CDR3 sequence is 15 residues long. Germline lookup yields CDR1 ENHRY and CDR2 SYGVKD. The CDR3 protein is CAITPLAGGQDEQFF. The CDR3 nucleotides are TGTGCCATCACCCCCCTAGCGGGGGGGCAGGATGAGCAGTTCTTC.